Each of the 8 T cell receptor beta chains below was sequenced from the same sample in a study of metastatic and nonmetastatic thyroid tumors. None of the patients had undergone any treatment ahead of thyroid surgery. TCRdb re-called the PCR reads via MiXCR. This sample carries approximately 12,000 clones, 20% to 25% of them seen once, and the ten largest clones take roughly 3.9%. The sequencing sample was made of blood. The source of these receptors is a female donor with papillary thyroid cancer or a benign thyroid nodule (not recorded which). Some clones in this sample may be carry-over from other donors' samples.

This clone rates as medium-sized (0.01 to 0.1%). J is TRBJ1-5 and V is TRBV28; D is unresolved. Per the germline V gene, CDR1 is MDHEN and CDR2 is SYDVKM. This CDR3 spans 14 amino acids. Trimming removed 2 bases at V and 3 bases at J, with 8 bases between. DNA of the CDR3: TGTGCCAGCAGTTTAGGGGAAAACAATCAGCCCCAGCATTTT. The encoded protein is CASSLGENNQPQHF.

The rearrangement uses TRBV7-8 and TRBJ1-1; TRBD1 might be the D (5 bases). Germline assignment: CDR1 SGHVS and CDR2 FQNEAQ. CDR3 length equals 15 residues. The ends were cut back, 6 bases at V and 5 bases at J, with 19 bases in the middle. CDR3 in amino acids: CASSFGTSGGTEAFF. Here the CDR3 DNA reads TGTGCCAGCAGTTTTGGGACGAGTGGAGGAACTGAAGCTTTCTTT.

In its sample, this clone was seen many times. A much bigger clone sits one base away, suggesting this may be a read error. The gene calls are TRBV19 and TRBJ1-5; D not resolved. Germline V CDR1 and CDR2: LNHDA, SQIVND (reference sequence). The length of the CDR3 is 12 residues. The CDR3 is CACSIVGQPQHF. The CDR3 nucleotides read TGTGCCTGTAGTATTGTGGGTCAGCCCCAGCATTTT.

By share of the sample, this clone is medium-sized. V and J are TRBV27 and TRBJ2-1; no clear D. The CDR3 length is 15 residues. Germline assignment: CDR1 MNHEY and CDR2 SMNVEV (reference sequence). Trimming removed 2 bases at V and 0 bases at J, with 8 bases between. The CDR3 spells CASSLPSSSYNEQFF. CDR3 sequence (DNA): TGTGCCAGCAGTTTACCCTCCAGCTCCTACAATGAGCAGTTCTTC.

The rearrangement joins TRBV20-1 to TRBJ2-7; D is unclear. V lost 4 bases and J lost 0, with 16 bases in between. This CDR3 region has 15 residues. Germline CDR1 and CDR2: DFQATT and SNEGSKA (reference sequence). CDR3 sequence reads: CSATPTVMVSYEQYF. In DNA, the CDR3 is TGCAGTGCTACCCCAACGGTTATGGTCTCCTACGAGCAGTACTTC.

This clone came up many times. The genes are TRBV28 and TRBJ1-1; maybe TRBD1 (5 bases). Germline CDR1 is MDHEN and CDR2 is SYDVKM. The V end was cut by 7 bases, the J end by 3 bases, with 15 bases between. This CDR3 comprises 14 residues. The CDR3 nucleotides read TGTGCCAGCAAAACGGCGGGAGGGGACACTGAAGCTTTCTTT. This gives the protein CASKTAGGDTEAFF.

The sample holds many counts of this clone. CDR3 in DNA: TGTGCCAGCAGCCAAGATAATTGGAACACTGAAGCTTTCTTT. This encodes CASSQDNWNTEAFF. This sequence joins TRBV4-2 and TRBJ1-1, with D hard to call. The V gene lost 0 bases and the J gene lost 1 base, with 6 bases spanning the gap. The CDR3 contains 14 residues. Germline-derived CDR1 and CDR2 are LGHNA and YNFKEQ.

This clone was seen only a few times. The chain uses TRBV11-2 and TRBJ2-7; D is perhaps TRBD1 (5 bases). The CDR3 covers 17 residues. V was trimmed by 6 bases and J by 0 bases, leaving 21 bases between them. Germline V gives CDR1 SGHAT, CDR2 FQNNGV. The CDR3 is CASRGYQGWGNSYEQYF. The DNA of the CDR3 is TGTGCCAGCAGGGGCTATCAGGGATGGGGAAACTCCTACGAGCAGTACTTC.